This is a list of T cell receptor beta chains from one sample in a study of T cells in localized non-small cell lung cancer. Sequenced by immunoSEQ multiplex PCR; TCRdb stores in-frame clones only, minus some. The repertoire includes under 3,500 clones, roughly two fifths of them detected once, and around 9.8% sits in the top ten. The sequences come from lung tumor tissue, collected before any cancer treatment. The receptor set was obtained from an older male donor with stage I squamous cell lung carcinoma. CDR3s include the opening cysteine and the closing phenylalanine or tryptophan. A D gene is named only where the DNA matches it firmly. Clone size, where shown, is once, few, many, or a class for clones that have expanded.

j_call	d_call	clone_size	v_call	cdr3_aa	cdr3_nt
TRBJ2-2	TRBD2	-	TRBV11-3	CASSTRGGASPWDTGELFF	TGTGCCAGCAGCACGAGGGGAGGGGCCTCTCCATGGGACACCGGGGAGCTGTTTTTT
TRBJ2-1	TRBD2	-	TRBV11-3	CASSLRDYSPTNEQFF	TGTGCCAGCAGCCTCCGGGACTATAGTCCCACAAATGAGCAGTTCTTC
TRBJ2-1	TRBD2	few	TRBV11-3	CASSRPELAGDNEQFF	TGTGCCAGCAGCCGCCCGGAACTAGCGGGAGACAATGAGCAGTTCTTC
TRBJ1-2	-	-	TRBV19	CASTPRSSTNYGYTF	TGTGCCAGTACCCCACGGTCATCGACAAACTATGGCTACACCTTC
TRBJ2-2	TRBD2	medium-sized	TRBV11-3	CASSSGTSLVTGELFF	TGTGCCAGCAGTTCCGGGACTAGCCTCGTCACCGGGGAGCTGTTTTTT
TRBJ2-1	TRBD1	once	TRBV10-3	CAISGGQGTYNEQFF	TGTGCCATCAGTGGGGGACAGGGGACCTACAATGAGCAGTTCTTC
TRBJ1-3	-	few	TRBV9	CASSPGVGTGNTIYF	TGTGCCAGCAGCCCGGGGGTAGGGACTGGAAACACCATATATTTT
TRBJ2-1	TRBD2	large	TRBV11-3	CASSGLAAGAHEQFF	TGTGCCAGCAGCGGGCTAGCGGCCGGAGCCCATGAGCAGTTCTTC
TRBJ2-5	-	-	TRBV6-8	CASSFGADQETQYF	TGTGCCAGCAGTTTTGGGGCAGACCAAGAGACCCAGTACTTC
TRBJ2-5	TRBD1	-	TRBV14	CASSLPGTGGYFQETQYF	TGTGCCAGCAGCCTTCCCGGGACAGGGGGGTATTTCCAAGAGACCCAGTACTTC
TRBJ2-1	TRBD1	-	TRBV6-8	CAISARQGAGDNEQFF	TGTGCCATCAGTGCGAGGCAGGGGGCTGGAGACAATGAGCAGTTCTTC
TRBJ1-1	-	-	TRBV5-1	CASSDTGTSNTEAFF	TGCGCCAGCAGCGACACCGGGACATCCAACACTGAAGCTTTCTTT
TRBJ1-1	-	-	TRBV10-3	CAISESRLGGTEAFF	TGTGCCATCAGTGAGTCGAGGCTGGGGGGGACTGAAGCTTTCTTT
TRBJ1-5	-	-	TRBV28	CASSLNAGMSNQPQHF	TGTGCCAGCAGTTTAAACGCAGGGATGAGCAATCAGCCCCAGCATTTT
TRBJ1-1	TRBD1	medium-sized	TRBV11-3	CASSDRGRNTEAFF	TGTGCCAGCAGCGACAGGGGGCGAAACACTGAAGCTTTCTTT
TRBJ1-1	-	medium-sized	TRBV12-5	CASGKSGGMNTEAFF	TGTGCTAGTGGTAAATCCGGGGGGATGAACACTGAAGCTTTCTTT
TRBJ2-5	-	few	TRBV6-8	CASRPRFGDQYF	TGTGCCAGCAGGCCCCGCTTTGGGGACCAGTACTTC
TRBJ1-5	-	few	TRBV19	CASSTPGGNQPQHF	TGTGCCAGTAGTACCCCAGGGGGCAATCAGCCCCAGCATTTT
TRBJ2-5	-	few	TRBV19	CASSISVQETQYF	TGTGCCAGTAGTATCTCCGTGCAAGAGACCCAGTACTTC
TRBJ2-7	TRBD1	-	TRBV19	CASSITGATYEQYF	TGTGCCAGTAGTATCACAGGGGCTACCTACGAGCAGTACTTC
TRBJ1-2	-	-	TRBV30	CASPRVAGGGYTF	TGTGCCTCCCCCAGAGTCGCCGGGGGGGGCTACACCTTC
TRBJ1-1	TRBD1	-	TRBV5-1	CASSPGQGPNTEAFF	TGCGCCAGCAGCCCCGGACAGGGCCCCAACACTGAAGCTTTCTTT
TRBJ2-5	-	-	TRBV19	CASSRGHIETQYF	TGTGCCAGTAGCAGGGGACACATAGAGACCCAGTACTTC
TRBJ1-3	-	few	TRBV5-1	CASSSGHASFSGNTIYF	TGCGCCAGCAGCTCGGGACACGCAAGCTTCTCTGGAAACACCATATATTTT
TRBJ2-7	TRBD2	-	TRBV11-3	CASSFGLAGAHEQYF	TGTGCCAGCAGCTTCGGACTAGCGGGAGCCCACGAGCAGTACTTC
TRBJ2-5	-	-	TRBV5-1	CASSLEPGLGTQYF	TGCGCCAGCAGCTTGGAGCCGGGACTGGGGACCCAGTACTTC
TRBJ2-3	TRBD2	large	TRBV19	CASSIGSGSIDTQYF	TGTGCCAGTAGTATAGGTAGCGGGAGTATAGATACGCAGTATTTT
TRBJ1-3	-	-	TRBV25-1	CASRGDGAGNTIYF	TGTGCCAGTCGAGGGGATGGGGCGGGAAACACCATATATTTT
TRBJ2-2	TRBD1	once	TRBV18	CASSPGAGQGNTGELFF	TGTGCCAGCTCACCAGGGGCCGGACAGGGGAACACCGGGGAGCTGTTTTTT
TRBJ1-2	-	-	TRBV30	CAWIPTARSYGYTF	TGTGCCTGGATTCCGACAGCGAGAAGCTATGGCTACACCTTC
TRBJ2-1	TRBD2	-	TRBV19	CVSSIGTSGRPGEQFF	TGTGTCAGTAGTATAGGGACTAGCGGGAGGCCGGGTGAGCAGTTCTTC
TRBJ1-5	-	-	TRBV18	CASSPDYSNQPQHF	TGTGCCAGCTCACCGGATTATAGCAATCAGCCCCAGCATTTT
TRBJ1-1	-	-	TRBV15	CATSRDTAGTEAFF	TGTGCCACCAGCAGAGATACCGCGGGGACTGAAGCTTTCTTT
TRBJ2-3	TRBD2	-	TRBV11-3	CASSNLLAGGSTDTQYF	TGTGCCAGCAGCAATCTCTTAGCGGGAGGAAGCACAGATACGCAGTATTTT
TRBJ1-1	-	-	TRBV6-8	CASSFDPGVTEAFF	TGTGCCAGCAGTTTTGACCCAGGAGTCACTGAAGCTTTCTTT
TRBJ1-2	TRBD1	-	TRBV9	CASTPRGTGDRYTF	TGTGCCAGCACCCCAAGGGGGACAGGGGATCGCTACACCTTC
TRBJ2-7	-	-	TRBV11-3	CASSPLGPAGYEQYF	TGTGCCAGCAGCCCCCTAGGGCCGGCGGGCTACGAGCAGTACTTC
TRBJ2-1	-	-	TRBV10-3	CTISPGDNEQFF	TGTACCATCAGCCCAGGGGACAATGAGCAGTTCTTC
TRBJ2-1	-	few	TRBV12-5	CASNSWGYNEQFF	TGTGCCAGCAATTCTTGGGGTTACAATGAGCAGTTCTTC
TRBJ1-5	-	few	TRBV6-8	CASSPDSTSNQPQHF	TGTGCCAGCAGCCCCGACAGCACCAGCAATCAGCCCCAGCATTTT
TRBJ1-3	TRBD1	once	TRBV6-8	CATSGQRLFLSGNTIYF	TGTGCCACTTCGGGACAGCGACTATTTCTCTCTGGAAACACCATATATTTT
TRBJ1-3	-	-	TRBV29-1	CSATKSSGNTIYF	TGCAGCGCTACAAAGAGCTCTGGAAACACCATATATTTT
TRBJ2-7	TRBD1	medium-sized	TRBV11-3	CASSSWDRGSTSYEQYF	TGTGCCAGCAGCTCCTGGGACAGGGGGTCGACCAGCTACGAGCAGTACTTC
TRBJ1-5	-	-	TRBV19	CVSRTDRFDQPQHF	TGTGTCAGTAGAACCGACAGGTTCGATCAGCCCCAGCATTTT
TRBJ2-7	-	-	TRBV19	CASSTIPGRNSYEQYF	TGTGCCAGTAGTACGATCCCGGGACGGAATTCCTACGAGCAGTACTTC
TRBJ2-1	TRBD2	-	TRBV18	CASSPAGGPGNEQFF	TGTGCCAGCTCACCGGCGGGAGGGCCGGGTAATGAGCAGTTCTTC
TRBJ2-3	-	-	TRBV6-4	CASSDSATDTQYF	TGTGCCAGCAGTGACTCTGCCACAGATACGCAGTATTTT
TRBJ2-7	-	-	TRBV19	CASKRGAGSYEQYF	TGTGCCAGTAAAAGAGGAGCCGGCTCCTACGAGCAGTACTTC
TRBJ2-1	TRBD2	few	TRBV19	CASSIGWAKRERDEQFF	TGTGCCAGTAGTATAGGTTGGGCGAAGCGGGAAAGAGATGAGCAGTTCTTC
TRBJ2-7	-	-	TRBV14	CASSQQSGEQYF	TGTGCCAGCAGCCAGCAATCGGGCGAGCAGTACTTC